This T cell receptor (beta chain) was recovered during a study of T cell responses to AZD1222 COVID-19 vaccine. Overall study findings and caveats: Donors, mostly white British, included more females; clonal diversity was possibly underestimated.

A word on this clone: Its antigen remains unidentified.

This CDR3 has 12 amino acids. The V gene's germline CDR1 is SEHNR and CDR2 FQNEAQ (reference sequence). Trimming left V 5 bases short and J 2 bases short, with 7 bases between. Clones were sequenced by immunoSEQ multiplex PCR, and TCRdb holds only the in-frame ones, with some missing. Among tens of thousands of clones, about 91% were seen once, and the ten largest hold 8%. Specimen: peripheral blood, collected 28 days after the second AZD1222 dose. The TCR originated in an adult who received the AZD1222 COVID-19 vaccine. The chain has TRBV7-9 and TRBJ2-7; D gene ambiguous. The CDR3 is CASSLVPYEQYF. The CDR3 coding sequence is TGTGCCAGCAGCCTCGTCCCCTACGAGCAGTACTTC.